The clone carrying this T cell receptor beta chain was observed once. The record originates from a study of cytotoxic CD8 clonotypes in ibrutinib-treated CLL. Germline values: CDR1 SGHRS, CDR2 YFSETQ. The CDR3 covers 15 residues. V lost 1 base and J lost 6; bases outside the gene matches: 6. Assay used: immunoSEQ multiplex PCR; TCRdb lists only in-frame clones, some missing. The data contain hundreds of thousands of clones, roughly 79% of them seen just once; the ten biggest clones take up about 10%. The rearrangement uses TRBV5-1 and TRBJ2-5; 10 bases agree with TRBD2. This TCR derives from a human donor with chronic lymphocytic leukemia. The sequencing used PBMCs, collected after 12 months of ibrutinib treatment. This chain's CDR3 is CASSLLSSGSQTQYF. The CDR3 DNA follows: TGCGCCAGCAGCTTGTTATCTAGCGGGAGCCAGACCCAGTACTTC.